This T cell receptor beta chain is from a study of human T cells and chemical hapten exposure (TCRdb year 2021). About the investigation overall: For sensitization, 2% DPC in acetone was applied to a roughly 2 cm by roughly 2 cm area of upper inner arm skin. Throughout the study period of around 24 weeks, patients also received therapeutic DPC doses to the scalp every week. Patch testing on the upper back used Finn chambers containing 0.01% DPC, with scoring done after 6 days according to International Contact Dermatitis Research Group standards. The patient cohort, mostly female, included alopecia areata with under or over 50% scalp involvement, alopecia totalis and alopecia universalis. Libraries were combined into a pool for sequencing, and differences in TCR yield between samples came mainly from small differences in library volumes within the pool. Peripheral blood TCR repertoire changes were tracked in vivo in alopecia patients during primary and secondary sensitization to the hapten diphenylcyclopropenone (DPC). Patient blood was sampled pre-sensitization (week 0) and at 2, 6 and about 24 weeks after DPC sensitization. Under 30 alopecia patients gave blood for TCR sequencing at one to four time points (pre-sensitization, 2, 6 and 24 weeks). The paper as a whole reports these results and caveats: Compared with pre-sensitization or healthy control sets, expanded TCRs formed significantly more large CDR3 similarity clusters, which is consistent with antigen-driven responses. After repeated subsampling, the strength of the expansion versus patch-test correlation and the threshold at which it became significant changed. DPC sensitization did not change the number of TCRs with a frequency above 1 in 1000, and there was no evidence of changes in global repertoire structure. The number of PT1 expanded TCRs positively correlated with patch test score, significant at thresholds 8, 16 and 32 but not 4. All patients had alopecia, a presumed autoimmune disease, so their immune response might differ from that of healthy individuals.

Per the publication, the time point label means: pre-sensitization, week 0. What the treatment or condition label conveys for this sample: therapeutic diphenylcyclopropenone sensitization with weekly scalp DPC. At every patch-test visit, the blood draw took place before the patch test was put on. Patients were eligible if aged 18 to 70, diagnosed with alopecia and judged suitable for DPC therapy, and pregnant patients were excluded. Total RNA was extracted from unfractionated whole blood collected in Tempus Blood RNA tubes. Via the germline V gene, CDR1 is MNHNS and CDR2 SASEGT. From its cysteine to its phenylalanine, the CDR3 spans 15 amino acids. The entry retains the CDR3 DNA only, 45 bases that are in frame from base 1. Here V drops 2 bases and J drops 4 bases, and the junction holds 5 bases not matched to any gene. This clonotype was recorded a few times. Its antigen specificity is not known. No much larger clone is present one base from it, and per-base qualities are unavailable.

The library was prepared using RACE. The instrument given in TCRdb is NextSeq 500. During library preparation, unique molecular identifiers were attached to individual cDNA molecules so that TCRs could be counted in a quantitative, reproducible way. From each blood RNA sample, both TCR alpha and TCR beta chains were sequenced. As for how the authors treated the data: The median number of TCRs per sample was roughly 94,000, ranging from about 23,224 to 700,000. V, J and CDR3 annotation of the TCR reads was performed with the Decombinator software suite. Every sample was subsampled to the same number of TCRs (28,000) for the PS versus PT1 abundance plots. Expanded TCRs were defined as absent before sensitization and observed at least eight times at the 2-week time point. TCRdb trimmed the raw reads at Q25, called clones with MiXCR and kept productive beta chains. Every entry covers one CDR3 protein and lists the most common genes and DNA from its rows. TCRdb, not the authors, supplied the V and J calls. Across this sample there are a few hundred thousand distinct CDR3 sequences, with approximately 7.5% seen only once. The ten top clones hold 0.9% to 1.5% of the sample.

The sequencing used whole blood, collected in connection with sensitization to the hapten diphenylcyclopropenone (DPC). The chain links TRBV6-1 with TRBJ2-3, with 8 junctional bases fitting TRBD1. The sequence was obtained from a man between 18 and 29 years old with alopecia areata. Some clones in this sample may be carry-over from other donors' samples. The CDR3 amino acid sequence is: CASSERKTGADTQYF. The nucleotide sequence reads TGTGCCAGCAGTGAAAGGAAGACAGGGGCAGATACGCAGTATTTT.